These 16 T cell receptor beta chains originate from one sample sequenced in a study of T cell responses to AZD1222 COVID-19 vaccine. Clones were read by immunoSEQ multiplex PCR, and TCRdb kept only the in-frame ones, dropping some. The data contain 170,000 or so clones, about nine tenths of them singletons. This specimen consisted of peripheral blood, obtained on day 0 of AZD1222 vaccination. These receptors all stem from an adult in good health.

This chain links TRBV6-5 with TRBJ1-4, with 9 nucleotides matching TRBD1. CDR1 and CDR2 from the germline V gene are MNHEY and SVGAGI. CDR3 size: 16 residues. Trimming removed 4 bases from V and 7 bases from J; junction bases left unmatched: 10. The CDR3 DNA sequence: TGTGCCAGCAGTTCACTCGGGACAGGGTTGGGTGAAAAACTGTTTTTT. It translates to CASSSLGTGLGEKLFF.

This sequence joins TRBV30 and TRBJ1-5; 7 nucleotides match TRBD1. Trimming cost V 0 bases and J 2 bases; bases outside gene matches: 4. CDR3 length equals 15 residues. Germline V CDR1 and CDR2: GTSNPN, SVGIG (reference sequence). The CDR3 DNA is TGTGCCTGGAGTGTACGAGGGGGCGGCAATCAGCCCCAGCATTTT. Protein sequence: CAWSVRGGGNQPQHF.

This clone was seen a single time. The chain uses TRBV19 and TRBJ1-3; D unresolved. Looked up from germline, CDR1 is LNHDA and CDR2 is SQIVND (reference sequence). Between the trimmed V and J ends, which lost 7 bases and 0 bases, there was a span of 7 bases. The CDR3 contains 13 residues. CDR3 DNA sequence: TGTGCCAGTAAAAGGGCCTCTGGAAACACCATATATTTT. It yields the protein CASKRASGNTIYF.

This chain uses TRBV6-5 with TRBJ2-7; 7 positions agree with TRBD1. V shed 9 bases and J 7 bases; nucleotides not matched to a gene: 18. CDR1 MNHEY and CDR2 SVGAGI come from the germline V gene. The CDR3 length is 15 residues. The CDR3 DNA sequence: TGTGCCAGTACAGTAGGGGGACAGAGGTATAAAGAGCAGTACTTC. As protein: CASTVGGQRYKEQYF.

V and J are TRBV27 and TRBJ1-6; no reliable D call. Trimming pared 2 bases from V and 7 bases from J, leaving 6 bases between. The germline gives CDR1 MNHEY, CDR2 SMNVEV (reference sequence). The length of the CDR3 is 13 residues. The CDR3 DNA reads TGTGCCAGCAGTTTAAGTATAAATTCACCCCTCCACTTT. Protein product: CASSLSINSPLHF.

This clone appeared once. V usage is TRBV9 and J usage is TRBJ2-3; D could derive from TRBD1 or TRBD2 (6 bases each). The CDR3 is made up of 14 amino acids. Germline V gene lookup returns CDR1 SGDLS and CDR2 YYNGEE. Trimming stripped 6 bases from V and 0 bases from J, with 11 bases between. CDR3 sequence (DNA): TGTGCCAGCACTTCGGGGGCTAGCACAGATACGCAGTATTTT. Translated: CASTSGASTDTQYF. The full variable domain, its missing parts supplied by reference TRBV9 and TRBJ2-3, is DSGVTQTPKHLITATGQRVTLRCSPRSGDLSVYWYQQSLDQGLQFLIQYYNGEERAKGNILERFSAQQFPDLHSELNLSSLELGDSALYFCASTSGASTDTQYFGPGTRLTVL.

This sequence joins TRBV4-3 and TRBJ2-2; D remains unclear. V was pared by 0 bases and J by 4 bases, with 12 bases between. Germline values: CDR1 LGHNA, CDR2 YSLEER. The CDR3 has 16 amino acids. Here the CDR3 DNA reads TGCGCCAGCAGCCAAGAGCCCGGTAGTACCACCGGGGAGCTGTTTTTT. Translating it yields CASSQEPGSTTGELFF.

The CDR3 DNA reads TGTGCCAGCAGAAACAGGGGTATGGACGAAAAACTGTTTTTT. Encoded protein: CASRNRGMDEKLFF. The J gene is TRBJ1-4, the V gene TRBV6-5, with 7 bases lining up with TRBD1. CDR1 is MNHEY and CDR2 is SVGAGI in the germline V gene. This CDR3 region has 14 residues. V was pared by 6 bases and J by 8 bases, with 9 bases of the junction left unmatched.

The genes are TRBV19 and TRBJ1-6; 7 bases line up with TRBD1. This CDR3 is 16 amino acids long. CDR1 is LNHDA and CDR2 is SQIVND in the germline V gene (reference sequence). V shed 3 bases, J shed 7 bases, and the junction held 9 bases outside the gene matches. CDR3 amino acids: CASSITGASPNSPLHF. The CDR3 DNA is TGTGCCAGTAGTATTACAGGGGCAAGCCCCAATTCACCCCTCCACTTT.

The chain joins TRBV5-4 to TRBJ2-7, with 12 bases that match TRBD2. Looked up from germline, CDR1 is SGHNT and CDR2 is YYREEE (reference sequence). This CDR3 region has 16 residues. V was pared by 4 bases and J by 5 bases, with 10 bases of the junction left unmatched. The CDR3 DNA reads as TGTGCCAGCAGCCCTAGCGGGGGGGCCCTTATAAACGAGCAGTACTTC. Translating it yields CASSPSGGALINEQYF.

The chain carries TRBV20-1 and TRBJ2-1; D unclear. The V end lost 3 bases, the J end lost 7 bases, and 13 bases lay between the germline ends. The CDR3 totals 13 residues. CDR1 and CDR2 (germline): DFQATT, SNEGSKA (reference sequence). The CDR3 DNA sequence: TGCAGTGCTAGTAGCCATTTGATAAATGAGCAGTTCTTC. Translation gives CSASSHLINEQFF.

The DNA for the CDR3 is TGTGCCAGCAGCTTCGGCAGCCTGCACTATGGCTACACCTTC. Translation gives CASSFGSLHYGYTF. This rearrangement joins TRBV5-5 to TRBJ1-2; D is unresolved. Germline CDR1 reads SGHKS; CDR2 reads YYEKEE (reference sequence). The length of the CDR3 is 14 residues. Deletions cut 2 bases from V and 3 bases from J, with 11 bases between.

The chain uses TRBV10-2 and TRBJ2-4, with D maybe TRBD2 (6 bases). The CDR3 loop spans 16 amino acids. Germline V lookup: CDR1 WSHSY, CDR2 SAAADI. V was pared by 3 bases and J by 6 bases, with 18 bases between. Here the CDR3 DNA reads TGCGCCAGCAGTGAACGGGGGACGGCATCGGGAAACATTCAGTACTTC. Protein: CASSERGTASGNIQYF.

J is TRBJ2-2 and V is TRBV6-5; 8 nucleotides match TRBD1. Trimming took 1 base from V and 7 from J; bases not matched to a gene: 5. The CDR3 spans 15 residues. Germline V gives CDR1 MNHEY, CDR2 SVGAGI. CDR3 loop: CASSYYVTGVGELFF. The CDR3 DNA follows: TGTGCCAGCAGTTACTACGTGACAGGGGTCGGGGAGCTGTTTTTT.

J is TRBJ2-7 and V is TRBV12-3 or TRBV12-4, with 7 bases lining up with TRBD1. With V trimmed by 5 bases and J by 4 bases, 2 bases remained unmatched. This CDR3 has 12 residues. CDR3 protein: CASSPGGYEQYF. The DNA of the CDR3 is TGTGCCAGCAGTCCAGGGGGTTACGAGCAGTACTTC.

The V gene is TRBV3-1 (or the pseudogene TRBV3-2), the J gene TRBJ1-5, with D possibly matching TRBD1 (6 bases). Looked up from germline, CDR1 is LGHDT and CDR2 is YNNKEL (reference sequence). CDR3 length equals 19 residues. The V end lost 1 base, the J end lost 0 bases, and 19 bases lay between the germline ends. Here the CDR3 DNA reads TGTGCCAGCAGCCAAGGGGGCCAGGGGAAGTTAAATAGCAATCAGCCCCAGCATTTT. Its protein is CASSQGGQGKLNSNQPQHF.